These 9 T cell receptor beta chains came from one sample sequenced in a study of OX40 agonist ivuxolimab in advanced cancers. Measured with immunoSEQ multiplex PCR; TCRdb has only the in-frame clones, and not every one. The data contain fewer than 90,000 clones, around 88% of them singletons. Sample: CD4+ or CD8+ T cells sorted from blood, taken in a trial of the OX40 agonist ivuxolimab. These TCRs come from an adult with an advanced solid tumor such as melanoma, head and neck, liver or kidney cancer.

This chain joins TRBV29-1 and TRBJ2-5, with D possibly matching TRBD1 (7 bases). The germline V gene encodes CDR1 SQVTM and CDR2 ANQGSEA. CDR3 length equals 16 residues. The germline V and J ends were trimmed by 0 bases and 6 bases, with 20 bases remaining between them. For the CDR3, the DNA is TGCAGCGTTGAAGAGGCGGCGGGAAGGGGGCGGAAGACCCAGTACTTC. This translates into CSVEEAAGRGRKTQYF.

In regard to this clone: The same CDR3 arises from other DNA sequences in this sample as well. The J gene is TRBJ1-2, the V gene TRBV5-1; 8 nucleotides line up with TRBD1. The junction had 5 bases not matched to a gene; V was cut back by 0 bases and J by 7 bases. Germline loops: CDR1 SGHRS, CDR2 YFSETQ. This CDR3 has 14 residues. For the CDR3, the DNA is TGCGCCAGCAGCTTGGTTCAGGGGGCTGGTGGCTACACCTTC. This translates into CASSLVQGAGGYTF. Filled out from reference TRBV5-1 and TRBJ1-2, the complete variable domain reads KAGVTQTPRYLIKTRGQQVTLSCSPISGHRSVSWYQQTPGQGLQFLFEYFSETQRNKGNFPGRFSGRQFSNSRSEMNVSTLELGDSALYLCASSLVQGAGGYTFGSGTRLTVV.

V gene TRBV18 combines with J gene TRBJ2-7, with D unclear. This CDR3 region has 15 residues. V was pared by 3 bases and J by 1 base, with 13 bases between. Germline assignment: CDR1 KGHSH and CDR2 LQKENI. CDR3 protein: CASSPPGLGSYEQYF. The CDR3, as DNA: TGTGCCAGCTCACCTCCCGGGCTAGGATCCTACGAGCAGTACTTC. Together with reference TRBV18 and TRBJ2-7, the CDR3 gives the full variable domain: NAGVMQNPRHLVRRRGQEARLRCSPMKGHSHVYWYRQLPEEGLKFMVYLQKENIIDESGMPKERFSAEFPKEGPSILRIQQVVRGDSAAYFCASSPPGLGSYEQYFGPGTRLTVT.

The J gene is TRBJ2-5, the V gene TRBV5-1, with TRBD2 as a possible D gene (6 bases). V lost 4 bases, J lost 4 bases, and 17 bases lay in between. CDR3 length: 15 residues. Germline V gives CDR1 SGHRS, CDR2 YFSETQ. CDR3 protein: CASSPVMREGETQYF. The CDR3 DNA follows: TGCGCCAGCAGCCCCGTCATGCGGGAAGGAGAGACCCAGTACTTC.

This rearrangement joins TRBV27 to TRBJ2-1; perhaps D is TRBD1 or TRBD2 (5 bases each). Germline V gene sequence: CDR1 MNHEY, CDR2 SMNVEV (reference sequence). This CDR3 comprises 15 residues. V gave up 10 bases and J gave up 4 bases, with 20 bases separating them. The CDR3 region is CATNRGRGQYNEQFF. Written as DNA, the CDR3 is TGTGCCACCAATAGGGGTCGGGGCCAATACAATGAGCAGTTCTTC.

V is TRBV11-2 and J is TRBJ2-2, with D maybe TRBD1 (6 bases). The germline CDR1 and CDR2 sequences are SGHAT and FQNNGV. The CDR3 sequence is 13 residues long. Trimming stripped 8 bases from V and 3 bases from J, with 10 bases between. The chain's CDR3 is CASVQGDTGELFF. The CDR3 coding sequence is TGTGCCAGCGTACAGGGTGACACCGGGGAGCTGTTTTTT.

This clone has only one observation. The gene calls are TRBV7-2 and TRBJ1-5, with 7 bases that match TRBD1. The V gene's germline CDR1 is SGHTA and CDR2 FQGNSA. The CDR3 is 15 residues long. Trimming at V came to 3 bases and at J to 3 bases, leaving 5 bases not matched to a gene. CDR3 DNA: TGTGCCAGCAGCTTCAGACAGGGAGCCAATCAGCCCCAGCATTTT. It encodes CASSFRQGANQPQHF.

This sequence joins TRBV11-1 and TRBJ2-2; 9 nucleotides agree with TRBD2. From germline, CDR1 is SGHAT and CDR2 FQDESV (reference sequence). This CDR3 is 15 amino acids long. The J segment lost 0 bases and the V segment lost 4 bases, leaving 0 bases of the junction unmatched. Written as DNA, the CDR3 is TGTGCCAGCAGCTGGACTAGCGCGAACACCGGGGAGCTGTTTTTT. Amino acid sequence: CASSWTSANTGELFF.

CDR3 coding DNA: TGCAGCGCTGTGGACAGCTACGAGCAGTACTTC. Its translation is CSAVDSYEQYF. The chain joins TRBV29-1 to TRBJ2-7; TRBD1 might be the D (6 bases). Germline V lookup: CDR1 SQVTM, CDR2 ANQGSEA. The CDR3 totals 11 residues. The ends were cut back, 7 bases at V and 3 bases at J, with 10 bases in the middle.